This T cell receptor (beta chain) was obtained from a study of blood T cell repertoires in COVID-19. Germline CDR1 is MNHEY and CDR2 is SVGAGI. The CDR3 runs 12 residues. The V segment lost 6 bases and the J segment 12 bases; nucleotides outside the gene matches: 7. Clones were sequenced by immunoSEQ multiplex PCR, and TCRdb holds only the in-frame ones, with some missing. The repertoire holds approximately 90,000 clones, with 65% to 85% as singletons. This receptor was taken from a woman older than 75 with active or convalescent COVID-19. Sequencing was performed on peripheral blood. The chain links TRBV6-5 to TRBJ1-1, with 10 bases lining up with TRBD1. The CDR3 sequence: CASSPDRGRTFF. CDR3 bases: TGTGCCAGCAGCCCCGACAGGGGGCGGACTTTCTTT.